One sample yielded the 20 T cell receptor beta chains listed below, sequenced in a study of T cell responses to AZD1222 COVID-19 vaccine. Sequencing was performed with immunoSEQ multiplex PCR; in TCRdb, only in-frame clones are kept and a portion is missing. The table lists around 260,000 clones, approximately 95% of them singletons. This specimen consisted of peripheral blood, obtained on day 0 of AZD1222 vaccination. The receptors were gathered from an adult in good health.

J is TRBJ2-1 and V is TRBV19; TRBD2 matches 10 bases. V gave up 5 bases and J gave up 9 bases; unmatched junction bases: 4. CDR3 length: 13 residues. The V gene's germline CDR1 is LNHDA and CDR2 SQIVND (reference sequence). CDR3 in DNA: TGTGCCAGTAGTGGGCTAGCGGGAGTTGAGCAGTTCTTC. This sequence encodes CASSGLAGVEQFF.

V is TRBV6-5 and J is TRBJ1-6; 7 bases fit TRBD1. The CDR3 length is 15 residues. After removal of 0 bases from V and 9 bases from J, the junction contained 5 bases not matched to a gene. Looked up from germline, CDR1 is MNHEY and CDR2 is SVGAGI. The CDR3 loop reads CASSYSRQGPSPLHF. The CDR3 DNA reads as TGTGCCAGCAGTTACTCGAGACAGGGACCTTCACCCCTCCACTTT.

This chain connects TRBV5-1 to TRBJ2-5, with TRBD2 identical over 10 bases. J lost 5 bases, V lost 5 bases, and 3 bases had no gene match. Germline CDR1 SGHRS, CDR2 YFSETQ. The CDR3 loop spans 13 amino acids. This CDR3 reads CASRASGGETQYF. CDR3 DNA sequence: TGCGCCAGCAGAGCTAGCGGGGGTGAGACCCAGTACTTC.

The V gene is TRBV9, the J gene TRBJ2-2, with 16 nucleotides matching TRBD2. Germline values: CDR1 SGDLS, CDR2 YYNGEE. The CDR3 contains 19 residues. V lost 3 bases, J lost 6 bases, and 11 bases stayed unmatched. The CDR3 region has the DNA TGTGCCAGCAGCGCTCTGGGACTAGCGGGAGGGGAAATAGCCGGGGAGCTGTTTTTT. Encoded protein: CASSALGLAGGEIAGELFF.

The chain couples TRBV7-2 to TRBJ1-2; no firm D call. CDR3 length: 13 residues. V shed 5 bases and J shed 3 bases, with 10 bases lying between them. Germline V lookup: CDR1 SGHTA, CDR2 FQGNSA. CDR3 sequence (DNA): TGTGCCAGCAGCCCGCATCTGGACTATGGCTACACCTTC. Protein sequence: CASSPHLDYGYTF.

J is TRBJ2-7 and V is TRBV27, with D possibly being TRBD2 (5 bases). The CDR3 covers 15 residues. CDR1 and CDR2 from the germline V gene are MNHEY and SMNVEV (reference sequence). The V gene lost 2 bases and the J gene lost 2 bases, with 13 bases spanning the gap. The CDR3 bases are TGTGCCAGCAGTTTAAACGGGGTCGGCCCCTACGAGCAGTACTTC. This gives the protein CASSLNGVGPYEQYF.

The rearrangement joins TRBV5-4 to TRBJ2-5; D perhaps matches TRBD2 (6 bases). Trimming removed 0 bases from V and 5 bases from J, with 11 bases in between. CDR1 SGHNT and CDR2 YYREEE come from the germline V gene (reference sequence). The CDR3 sequence is 14 residues long. In nucleotides, the CDR3 is TGTGCCAGCAGCTTGGCCGGGGGAACGGAGACCCAGTACTTC. Encoded protein: CASSLAGGTETQYF. Drawing the rest from reference TRBV5-4 and TRBJ2-5, the complete variable domain is ETGVTQSPTHLIKTRGQQVTLRCSSQSGHNTVSWYQQALGQGPQFIFQYYREEENGRGNFPPRFSGLQFPNYSSELNVNALELDDSALYLCASSLAGGTETQYFGPGTRLLVL.

CDR3 sequence: CASSQGGGRNYGYTF. As DNA, the CDR3 is TGTGCCAGCAGCCAAGGGGGTGGAAGGAACTATGGCTACACCTTC. The V gene is TRBV3-1 (or the pseudogene TRBV3-2), the J gene TRBJ1-2; D gene unclear. Trimming shortened V by 1 base and J by 2 bases, and 11 bases separated the two germline ends. The CDR3 length is 15 residues. Germline V gene data show CDR1 as LGHDT and CDR2 as YNNKEL (reference sequence).

The V and J genes are TRBV29-1 and TRBJ2-5; D remains unclear. This CDR3 is 12 amino acids long. In germline, CDR1 is SQVTM, CDR2 ANQGSEA. V lost 4 bases, J lost 4 bases, and 10 bases lay in between. Here the CDR3 DNA reads TGCAGCGTTGTAATGCCTCCAGAGACCCAGTACTTC. Translated, it gives CSVVMPPETQYF.

The V gene is TRBV7-6, the J gene TRBJ1-1; perhaps TRBD1 as D (5 bases). There are 13 residues in the CDR3. Trimming removed 1 base at V and 2 bases at J, with 5 bases between. CDR1 is SGHVS and CDR2 is FNYEAQ in the germline V gene. The CDR3 nucleotides read TGTGCCAGCAGCTTAGGGACAAACACTGAAGCTTTCTTT. Translating gives CASSLGTNTEAFF.

This sequence joins TRBV28 and TRBJ2-1; 9 nucleotides match TRBD1. CDR3 length: 13 amino acids. J was trimmed by 8 bases and V by 6 bases; bases with no gene match: 5. Germline lookup yields CDR1 MDHEN and CDR2 SYDVKM. DNA for the CDR3: TGTGCCAGCAGCCTGACAGGGGGGGATGAGCAGTTCTTC. This gives the protein CASSLTGGDEQFF.

The chain has TRBV10-3 and TRBJ1-2, with a tentative D call TRBD1 (5 bases). The ends were cut back, 6 bases at V and 2 bases at J, with 19 bases in the middle. CDR3 length: 16 residues. Germline V gene sequence: CDR1 ENHRY, CDR2 SYGVKD. The CDR3 nucleotides read TGTGCCATCAGGGGGGTGGGAGGCCTATTAAACTATGGCTACACCTTC. Protein product: CAIRGVGGLLNYGYTF.

The chain is built from TRBV2 and TRBJ2-5; 9 positions match TRBD2. J gave up 5 bases and V 4 bases, and 5 bases lay outside the gene matches. This CDR3 region has 14 residues. Germline CDR1 and CDR2: SNHLY and FYNNEI. CDR3 protein: CASSGGLAGETQYF. The CDR3 DNA follows: TGTGCCAGCAGTGGGGGCCTAGCGGGGGAGACCCAGTACTTC.

The chain carries TRBV5-1 and TRBJ2-7; D possibly corresponds to TRBD1 (5 bases). V was cut by 5 bases and J by 3 bases, with 15 bases left in between. Per germline, CDR1 SGHRS and CDR2 YFSETQ. CDR3 length equals 14 residues. The CDR3 coding sequence is TGCGCCAGCAGTCAACTTTCAGGGAACTACGAGCAGTACTTC. Its translation is CASSQLSGNYEQYF.

The gene calls are TRBV11-3 and TRBJ2-1, with 7 nucleotides matching TRBD2. The V segment lost 1 base and the J segment 0 bases; nucleotides outside the gene matches: 6. CDR3 size: 17 residues. Germline V gene lookup returns CDR1 SGHNT and CDR2 YENEEA. CDR3 in amino acids: CASSLGRTGGSYNEQFF. CDR3 sequence (DNA): TGTGCCAGCAGCTTAGGACGAACGGGGGGCTCCTACAATGAGCAGTTCTTC. Supplemented by reference TRBV11-3 and TRBJ2-1, the full variable domain reads EAGVVQSPRYKIIEKKQPVAFWCNPISGHNTLYWYLQNLGQGPELLIRYENEEAVDDSQLPKDRFSAERLKGVDSTLKIQPAELGDSAVYLCASSLGRTGGSYNEQFFGPGTRLTVL.

The chain has TRBV2 and TRBJ2-1; D gene unclear. CDR1 is SNHLY, CDR2 FYNNEI, per germline. The CDR3 is 14 residues long. V was shortened by 7 bases and J by 0 bases, with 10 bases between the two germline ends. The CDR3 DNA reads as TGTGCCAGCAACCAACAGAGCTCCTACAATGAGCAGTTCTTC. Translated, it gives CASNQQSSYNEQFF. Using reference TRBV2 and TRBJ2-1 for the parts outside the CDR3, the full variable domain is EPEVTQTPSHQVTQMGQEVILRCVPISNHLYFYWYRQILGQKVEFLVSFYNNEISEKSEIFDDQFSVERPDGSNFTLKIRSTKLEDSAMYFCASNQQSSYNEQFFGPGTRLTVL.

V gene TRBV5-4 combines with J gene TRBJ2-7; D unresolved. The CDR3 is 13 residues long. Trimming shortened V by 4 bases and J by 4 bases, and 12 bases separated the two germline ends. CDR1 is SGHNT and CDR2 is YYREEE in the germline V gene (reference sequence). CDR3 residues: CASSLSTEYEQYF. CDR3 nucleotides: TGTGCCAGCAGCCTATCAACAGAATACGAGCAGTACTTC.

The rearrangement uses TRBV7-9 and TRBJ1-1; a weak D match, TRBD1 (5 bases). Germline CDR1 SEHNR, CDR2 FQNEAQ (reference sequence). Trimming removed 5 bases at V and 5 bases at J, with 18 bases between. The CDR3 is 15 amino acids. CDR3 region: CASSPRAGVSTEAFF. CDR3 sequence (DNA): TGTGCCAGCAGCCCACGGGCGGGGGTTAGTACTGAAGCTTTCTTT.

The chain combines TRBV7-8 with TRBJ2-5; 8 bases line up with TRBD2. Per the germline V gene, CDR1 is SGHVS and CDR2 is FQNEAQ. The CDR3 is made up of 13 amino acids. V shed 6 bases and J 5 bases; nucleotides not matched to a gene: 5. The chain's CDR3 is CASRRGVGETQYF. CDR3 coding DNA: TGTGCCAGCAGGCGGGGGGTAGGGGAGACCCAGTACTTC.

This clone has a handful of counts. The V gene is TRBV29-1, the J gene TRBJ1-1; possibly TRBD1 for D (5 bases). Trimming pared 7 bases from V and 0 bases from J, leaving 12 bases between. Germline V lookup: CDR1 SQVTM, CDR2 ANQGSEA. The CDR3 is 13 residues long. Here the CDR3 DNA reads TGCAGCGCCGTAGGACAATTGAACACTGAAGCTTTCTTT. Translating gives CSAVGQLNTEAFF.